The 2 T cell receptor beta chains given below trace back to one sample, sequenced in a study of T cell responses to AZD1222 COVID-19 vaccine. The data were produced by immunoSEQ multiplex PCR, yet TCRdb's version contains in-frame clones alone and is incomplete. This table has some 170,000 clones, around 89% appearing once. This specimen consisted of peripheral blood, obtained 28 days after the second dose of the MenACWY control vaccine. Every receptor here comes from an adult who received the MenACWY meningococcal vaccine as a control.

This rearrangement joins TRBV6-5 to TRBJ1-2; TRBD1 matches at 7 bases. V trimming: 6 bases; J trimming: 4 bases; junction bases outside the gene matches: 8. Germline V lookup: CDR1 MNHEY, CDR2 SVGAGI. The CDR3 is 14 amino acids. DNA of the CDR3: TGTGCCAGCAGCACTACAGGGGAGGGCTATGGCTACACCTTC. It yields the protein CASSTTGEGYGYTF.

The chain combines TRBV4-3 with TRBJ2-7; possible D gene TRBD2, 5 bases. Deletions cut 5 bases from V and 4 bases from J, with 21 bases between. The CDR3 has 16 amino acids. Germline V gives CDR1 LGHNA, CDR2 YSLEER. The chain's CDR3 is CASSASFLGGSYEQYF. CDR3 coding DNA: TGCGCCAGCAGCGCATCGTTTTTAGGAGGTTCTTACGAGCAGTACTTC.